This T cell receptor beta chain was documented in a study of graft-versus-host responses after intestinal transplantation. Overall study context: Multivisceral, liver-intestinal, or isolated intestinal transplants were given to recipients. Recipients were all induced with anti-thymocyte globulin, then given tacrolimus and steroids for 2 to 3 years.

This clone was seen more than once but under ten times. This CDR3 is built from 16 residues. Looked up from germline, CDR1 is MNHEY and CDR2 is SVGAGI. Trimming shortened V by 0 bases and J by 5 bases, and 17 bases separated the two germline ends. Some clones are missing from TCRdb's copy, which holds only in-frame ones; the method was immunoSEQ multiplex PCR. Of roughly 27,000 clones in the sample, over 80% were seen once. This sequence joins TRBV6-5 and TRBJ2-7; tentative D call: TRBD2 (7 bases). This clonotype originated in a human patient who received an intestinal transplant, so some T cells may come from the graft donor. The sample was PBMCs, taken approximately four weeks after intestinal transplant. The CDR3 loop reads CASSYSFGEGGHEQYF. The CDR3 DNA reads TGTGCCAGCAGTTACTCGTTTGGGGAGGGGGGCCACGAGCAGTACTTC.